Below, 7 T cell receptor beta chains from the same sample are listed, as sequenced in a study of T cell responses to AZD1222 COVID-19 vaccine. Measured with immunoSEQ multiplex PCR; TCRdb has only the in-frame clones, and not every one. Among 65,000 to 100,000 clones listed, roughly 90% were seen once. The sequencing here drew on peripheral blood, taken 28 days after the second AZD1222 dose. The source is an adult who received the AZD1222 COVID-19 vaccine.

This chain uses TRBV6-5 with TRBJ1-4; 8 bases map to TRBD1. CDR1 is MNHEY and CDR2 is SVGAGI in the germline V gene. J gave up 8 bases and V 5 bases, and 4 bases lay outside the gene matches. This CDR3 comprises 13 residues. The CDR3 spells CASSTRQGEKLFF. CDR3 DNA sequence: TGTGCCAGCAGTACTCGACAGGGGGAAAAACTGTTTTTT.

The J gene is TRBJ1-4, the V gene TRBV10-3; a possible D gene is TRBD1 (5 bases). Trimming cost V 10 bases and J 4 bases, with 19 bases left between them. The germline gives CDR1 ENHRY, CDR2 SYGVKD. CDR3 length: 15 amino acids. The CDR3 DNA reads TGTGCCACCAATCCCGGGGCTAAAGATAATGAAAAACTGTTTTTT. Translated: CATNPGAKDNEKLFF.

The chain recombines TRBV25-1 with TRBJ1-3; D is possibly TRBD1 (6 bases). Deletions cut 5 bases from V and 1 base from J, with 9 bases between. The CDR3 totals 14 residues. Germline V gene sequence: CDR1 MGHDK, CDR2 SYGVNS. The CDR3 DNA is TGTGCCAGCAGTTTACAGGGATCTGGAAACACCATATATTTT. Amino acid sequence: CASSLQGSGNTIYF.

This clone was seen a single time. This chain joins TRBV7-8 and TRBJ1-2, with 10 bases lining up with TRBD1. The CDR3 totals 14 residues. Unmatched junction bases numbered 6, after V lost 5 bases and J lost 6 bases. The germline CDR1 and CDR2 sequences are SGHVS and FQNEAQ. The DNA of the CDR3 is TGTGCCAGCAGCCTTGACAGGGGGCAAGATGGCTACACCTTC. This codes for CASSLDRGQDGYTF.

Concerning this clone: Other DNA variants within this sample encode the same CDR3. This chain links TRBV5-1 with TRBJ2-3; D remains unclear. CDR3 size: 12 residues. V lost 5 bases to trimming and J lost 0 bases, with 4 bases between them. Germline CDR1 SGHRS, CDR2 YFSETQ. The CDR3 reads CASRGSTDTQYF. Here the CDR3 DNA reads TGCGCCAGCAGAGGTAGCACAGATACGCAGTATTTT.

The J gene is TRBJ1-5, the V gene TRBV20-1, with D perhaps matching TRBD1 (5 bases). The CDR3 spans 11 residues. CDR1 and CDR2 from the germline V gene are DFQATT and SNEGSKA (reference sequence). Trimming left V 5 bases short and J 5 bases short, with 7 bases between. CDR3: CSALGDQPQHF. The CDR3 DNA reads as TGCAGTGCTTTGGGGGATCAGCCCCAGCATTTT.

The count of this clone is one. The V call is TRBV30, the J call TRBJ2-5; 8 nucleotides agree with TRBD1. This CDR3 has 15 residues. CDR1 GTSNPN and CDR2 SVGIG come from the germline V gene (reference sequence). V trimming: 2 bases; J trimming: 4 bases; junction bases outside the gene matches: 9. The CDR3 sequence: CAWSKQGVSRETQYF. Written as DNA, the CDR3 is TGTGCCTGGAGTAAACAGGGGGTTTCACGAGAGACCCAGTACTTC.